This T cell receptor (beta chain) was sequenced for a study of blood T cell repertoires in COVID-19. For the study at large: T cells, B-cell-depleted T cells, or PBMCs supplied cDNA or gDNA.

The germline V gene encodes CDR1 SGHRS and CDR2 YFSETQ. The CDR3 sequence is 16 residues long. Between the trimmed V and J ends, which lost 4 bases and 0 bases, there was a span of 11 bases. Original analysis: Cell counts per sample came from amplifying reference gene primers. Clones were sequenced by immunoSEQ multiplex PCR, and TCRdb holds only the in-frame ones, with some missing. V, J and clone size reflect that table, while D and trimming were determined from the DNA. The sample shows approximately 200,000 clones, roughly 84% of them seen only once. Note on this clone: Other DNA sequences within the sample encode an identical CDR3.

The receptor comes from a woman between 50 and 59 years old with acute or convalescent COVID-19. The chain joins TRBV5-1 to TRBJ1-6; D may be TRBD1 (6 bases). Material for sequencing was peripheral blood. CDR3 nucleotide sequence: TGCGCCAGCAGCCCTGGACAGAGCTCCTATAATTCACCCCTCCACTTT. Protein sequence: CASSPGQSSYNSPLHF.